These 20 T cell receptor beta chains came from one sample sequenced in a study of T cell repertoires in cytomegalovirus infection. TCRdb re-called the reads with MiXCR, one entry per CDR3 protein. The sample consists of 700,000 to 900,000 distinct CDR3 sequences, just under 30% of them appearing once. These TCRs' antigens remain unknown. The starting material was cultured CD8+ T cells from PBMCs, obtained from culture after CMV antigen stimulation. These TCRs come from a human donor in good health (CMV status not recorded). Some clones in this sample may be carry-over from other donors' samples.

This clonotype showed up many times. The chain recombines TRBV7-9 with TRBJ2-5, with 9 bases that match TRBD1. Germline CDR1 reads SEHNR; CDR2 reads FQNEAQ (reference sequence). With 0 bases clipped from V and 5 bases from J, the junction kept 4 bases outside the gene matches. The CDR3 is made up of 15 amino acids. The CDR3 DNA reads as TGTGCCAGCAGCTTAGCACAGGGGGCGCGGGAGACCCAGTACTTC. Translating gives CASSLAQGARETQYF. Variable domain in full (rest from reference TRBV7-9 and TRBJ2-5): DTGVSQNPRHKITKRGQNVTFRCDPISEHNRLYWYRQTLGQGPEFLTYFQNEAQLEKSRLLSDRFSAERPKGSFSTLEIQRTEQGDSAMYLCASSLAQGARETQYFGPGTRLLVL.

There are a few counts of this clonotype. The genes are TRBV28 and TRBJ2-2; 8 nucleotides align to TRBD1. Trimming removed 4 bases from V and 0 bases from J; junction bases left unmatched: 13. Per the germline V gene, CDR1 is MDHEN and CDR2 is SYDVKM. The CDR3 contains 19 residues. CDR3 bases: TGTGCCAGCAGTTCACGAACAGGGGGGCGGCAAGCGAACACCGGGGAGCTGTTTTTT. This encodes CASSSRTGGRQANTGELFF.

This clonotype was observed a handful of times. The chain recombines TRBV12-3 or TRBV12-4 with TRBJ2-3, with 12 bases that match TRBD2. The CDR3 runs to 14 residues. Losses at the gene ends were 10 bases for V and 2 bases for J; bases not matched to a gene: 4. This chain's CDR3 is CATPSGGATDTQYF. CDR3 nucleotides: TGTGCCACCCCTAGCGGGGGGGCCACAGATACGCAGTATTTT.

This clonotype has only a few counts. The chain is built from TRBV7-6 and TRBJ2-7, with D tentatively TRBD1 (5 bases). Germline lookup yields CDR1 SGHVS and CDR2 FNYEAQ. This CDR3 has 14 amino acids. Between the trimmed V and J ends, which lost 1 base and 3 bases, there was a span of 10 bases. The CDR3 DNA is TGTGCCAGCAGCTTAGGCAGGGAACTCTACGAGCAGTACTTC. This encodes CASSLGRELYEQYF.

The V and J genes are TRBV24-1 and TRBJ2-1; 9 bases line up with TRBD1. J lost 6 bases, V lost 10 bases, and 9 bases had no gene match. Germline V gene data show CDR1 as KGHDR and CDR2 as SFDVKD. There are 14 residues in the CDR3. The CDR3 spells CATRQGQGGNEQFF. DNA for the CDR3: TGTGCCACAAGGCAGGGACAGGGTGGCAATGAGCAGTTCTTC.

This clonotype was seen a handful of times. The chain is built from TRBV12-3 or TRBV12-4 and TRBJ2-1; 9 nucleotides agree with TRBD2. J was trimmed by 8 bases and V by 6 bases; bases with no gene match: 14. The CDR3 extends over 16 amino acids. In DNA, the CDR3 is TGTGCCAGCAGCCTCCTCGTGAGCGGGGGGAAGGATGAGCAGTTCTTC. Amino acid sequence: CASSLLVSGGKDEQFF.

This clonotype was observed a single time. Because it lacks the conserved phenylalanine or tryptophan at the end, this CDR3 is likely a read error. V is TRBV27 and J is TRBJ2-7, with D possibly being TRBD1 (7 bases). Germline V lookup: CDR1 MNHEY, CDR2 SMNVEV (reference sequence). V lost 7 bases to trimming and J lost 1 base, with 11 bases between them. The CDR3 contains 13 residues. CDR3 in amino acids: CASTQGGSYEQYL. CDR3 DNA: TGTGCCAGCACCCAGGGGGGATCCTACGAGCAGTACCTT.

This clonotype was detected a few times. The V gene is TRBV9, the J gene TRBJ2-2; D gene uncertain. The CDR3 is 12 residues long. Germline V gene lookup returns CDR1 SGDLS and CDR2 YYNGEE. The V and J ends lost 9 bases and 5 bases respectively, with 11 bases between them. Here the CDR3 DNA reads TGTGCCACCTCGGACGGAACCGGGGAGCTGTTTTTT. Encoded protein: CATSDGTGELFF.

This chain connects TRBV6-6 to TRBJ2-2; TRBD2 might be the D (5 bases). V was trimmed by 5 bases and J by 4 bases, leaving 11 bases between them. This CDR3 region has 14 residues. Germline CDR1 reads MNHNY; CDR2 reads SVGAGI (reference sequence). CDR3 DNA: TGTGCCAGCAGTCAGGCCGCGGGCACCGGGGAGCTGTTTTTT. This codes for CASSQAAGTGELFF.

DNA of the CDR3: TGTGCCAGCAGCCCCGGGACAGCCGACACTGAAGCTTTCTTT. Translation gives CASSPGTADTEAFF. The chain couples TRBV7-9 to TRBJ1-1, with TRBD1 matching over 7 bases. The CDR3 has 14 amino acids. V gave up 5 bases and J gave up 3 bases; unmatched junction bases: 6. Looked up from germline, CDR1 is SEHNR and CDR2 is FQNEAQ (reference sequence).

V gene TRBV7-9 combines with J gene TRBJ2-1, with D possibly being TRBD2 (5 bases). CDR1 and CDR2 (germline): SEHNR, FQNEAQ (reference sequence). V gave up 3 bases and J gave up 7 bases, with 19 bases separating them. This CDR3 has 16 amino acids. The CDR3 sequence is CASSLSGDGDGNEQFF. The CDR3 nucleotides read TGTGCCAGCAGCTTGAGTGGCGACGGGGATGGGAATGAGCAGTTCTTC.

The chain links TRBV7-9 to TRBJ2-3, with TRBD2 matching over 13 bases. V trimming: 5 bases; J trimming: 6 bases; junction bases outside the gene matches: 8. Germline CDR1 SEHNR, CDR2 FQNEAQ (reference sequence). The CDR3 sequence is 16 residues long. CDR3 amino acids: CASSETSGGPRDTQYF. As DNA, the CDR3 is TGTGCCAGCAGCGAGACTAGCGGGGGGCCAAGGGATACGCAGTATTTT.

The chain has TRBV15 and TRBJ1-1; D is unresolved. Trimming took 5 bases from V and 1 from J, leaving 14 bases between them. The V gene's germline CDR1 is LNHNV and CDR2 YYDKDF (reference sequence). The CDR3 loop spans 15 amino acids. CDR3 residues: CATSLLSEGNTEAFF. CDR3 DNA sequence: TGTGCCACCAGCCTCCTTTCCGAGGGGAACACTGAAGCTTTCTTT.

J is TRBJ1-1 and V is TRBV29-1; a possible D gene is TRBD1 (5 bases). Germline V gene lookup returns CDR1 SQVTM and CDR2 ANQGSEA. V was clipped by 7 bases and J by 1 base, with 10 bases between them. This CDR3 has 12 residues. CDR3 nucleotides: TGCAGCGCCCTGACAGCGAACACTGAAGCTTTCTTT. Amino acid sequence: CSALTANTEAFF. The full variable domain, its missing parts supplied by reference TRBV29-1 and TRBJ1-1, is SAVISQKPSRDICQRGTSLTIQCQVDSQVTMMFWYRQQPGQSLTLIATANQGSEATYESGFVIDKFPISRPNLTFSTLTVSNMSPEDSSIYLCSALTANTEAFFGQGTRLTVV.

The V call is TRBV10-3, the J call TRBJ2-1, with D perhaps TRBD2 (5 bases). V dropped 3 bases and J dropped 9 bases, with 12 bases sitting between them. Germline assignment: CDR1 ENHRY and CDR2 SYGVKD. The CDR3 runs to 13 residues. CDR3 bases: TGTGCCATCAGTGATGGAGGTATCGGTGAGCAGTTCTTC. Protein: CAISDGGIGEQFF.

A few counts support this clonotype. The V call is TRBV7-9, the J call TRBJ2-3, with no clear D. The CDR3 runs 14 residues. The V end was cut by 4 bases, the J end by 2 bases, with 10 bases between. CDR1 and CDR2 (germline): SEHNR, FQNEAQ (reference sequence). The CDR3 protein is CASSSISDTDTQYF. CDR3 nucleotides: TGTGCCAGCAGCTCGATATCAGACACAGATACGCAGTATTTT.

The CDR3 region is CASRALLGPQAYNEKLFF. The CDR3, as DNA: TGTGCCAGCAGGGCCCTTTTGGGGCCTCAGGCCTATAATGAAAAACTGTTTTTT. The V call is TRBV27, the J call TRBJ1-4, with D maybe TRBD1 (5 bases). V was trimmed by 6 bases and J by 4 bases, leaving 24 bases between them. The CDR3 totals 18 residues. Germline assignment: CDR1 MNHEY and CDR2 SMNVEV (reference sequence).

This chain joins TRBV6-6 and TRBJ2-1; tentatively, D is TRBD2 (5 bases). Germline V gene lookup returns CDR1 MNHNY and CDR2 SVGAGI (reference sequence). V lost 0 bases, J lost 1 base, and 16 bases lay in between. CDR3 length equals 18 residues. CDR3 nucleotide sequence: TGTGCCAGCAGTTACTCCACAGAGGGCGGTCCTTCCTACAATGAGCAGTTCTTC. It is translated as CASSYSTEGGPSYNEQFF.

This clonotype was picked up a small number of times. The J gene is TRBJ2-3, the V gene TRBV11-3; tentative D call: TRBD2 (5 bases). Germline CDR1 and CDR2: SGHNT and YENEEA. This CDR3 is built from 15 residues. With 1 base removed from V and 0 bases from J, the gap between germline ends came to 8 bases. Here the CDR3 DNA reads TGTGCCAGCAGCTTAGCGGGATACAGCACAGATACGCAGTATTTT. As protein: CASSLAGYSTDTQYF.

This clonotype was detected a few times. The chain links TRBV4-3 to TRBJ1-1, with D tentatively TRBD1 (6 bases). Trimming shortened V by 2 bases and J by 0 bases, and 10 bases separated the two germline ends. This CDR3 contains 15 residues. The V gene's germline CDR1 is LGHNA and CDR2 YSLEER. The CDR3 DNA reads TGCGCCAGCAGCCAATTACAGGGATTGAACACTGAAGCTTTCTTT. As protein: CASSQLQGLNTEAFF.